Listed here are 14 T cell receptor beta chains from one sample, sequenced in a study of T cell responses to AZD1222 COVID-19 vaccine. Assay: immunoSEQ multiplex PCR; the TCRdb copy retains only in-frame clones and omits some. The sample includes about 140,000 clones, around 91% seen only once; the top ten take 1.5% to 2%. The sequenced sample was peripheral blood, obtained on day 0 of AZD1222 vaccination. Receptors originate from an adult in good health.

The chain uses TRBV6-5 and TRBJ1-1; D gene ambiguous. This CDR3 is built from 15 residues. CDR1 is MNHEY, CDR2 SVGAGI, per germline. Between the trimmed V and J ends, which lost 0 bases and 0 bases, there was a span of 8 bases. DNA for the CDR3: TGTGCCAGCAGTTACTCAGGTACTCTGAACACTGAAGCTTTCTTT. Encoded protein: CASSYSGTLNTEAFF.

V gene TRBV3-1 (or the pseudogene TRBV3-2) combines with J gene TRBJ2-7; 11 nucleotides line up with TRBD2. The CDR3 totals 15 residues. Germline V gene lookup returns CDR1 LGHDT and CDR2 YNNKEL (reference sequence). With V trimmed by 4 bases and J by 7 bases, 9 bases remained unmatched. CDR3 nucleotide sequence: TGTGCCAGCAGCCGGCAAACTAGCGGGAGTGGGGAGCAGTACTTC. Translating it yields CASSRQTSGSGEQYF.

The chain has TRBV6-2 or TRBV6-3 and TRBJ1-5, with 8 positions matching TRBD1. The CDR3 has 15 amino acids. V lost 4 bases to trimming and J lost 7 bases; unmatched junction nucleotides: 9. Germline V gene lookup returns CDR1 MNHEY and CDR2 SVGEGT. The CDR3 protein is CASSSPTGAQQPQHF. CDR3 nucleotides: TGTGCCAGCAGTTCACCGACAGGGGCCCAACAGCCCCAGCATTTT.

This sequence joins TRBV12-1 and TRBJ1-4; the tabulated D call, TRBD1, remains unverified against the DNA. TRBV12-1 is a pseudogene. The CDR3 extends over 14 amino acids. The CDR3 coding sequence is TGTGCCAGCAGGGGCAGGGCAACTAATGAAAAACTGTTTTTT. Translated, it gives CASRGRATNEKLFF.

This chain connects TRBV6-5 to TRBJ2-2; 8 nucleotides match TRBD1. V trimming: 2 bases; J trimming: 1 base; junction bases outside the gene matches: 3. The CDR3 is made up of 16 amino acids. Germline CDR1 and CDR2: MNHEY and SVGAGI. This CDR3 reads CASSYPGTGNTGELFF. The CDR3 DNA follows: TGTGCCAGCAGTTACCCCGGGACAGGGAACACCGGGGAGCTGTTTTTT.

The chain employs TRBV27 and TRBJ2-3, with TRBD1 identical over 11 bases. Unmatched junction bases numbered 10, after V lost 7 bases and J lost 4 bases. In germline, CDR1 is MNHEY, CDR2 SMNVEV (reference sequence). CDR3 length: 16 residues. The DNA for the CDR3 is TGTGCCAGCACCCGGGACAGGGGGAAAATTGCAGATACGCAGTATTTT. Translated: CASTRDRGKIADTQYF.

The chain recombines TRBV2 with TRBJ1-5, with a possible D match to TRBD1 (5 bases). The CDR3 spans 14 residues. The V gene lost 6 bases and the J gene lost 0 bases, with 9 bases spanning the gap. Looked up from germline, CDR1 is SNHLY and CDR2 is FYNNEI. CDR3 sequence reads: CASRTDYSNQPQHF. CDR3 nucleotides: TGTGCCAGCAGGACAGACTATAGCAATCAGCCCCAGCATTTT.

V is TRBV27 and J is TRBJ1-5; perhaps TRBD1 as D (6 bases). The CDR3 runs to 13 residues. Germline CDR1 reads MNHEY; CDR2 reads SMNVEV (reference sequence). V lost 4 bases and J 4 bases, leaving 8 bases between the germline ends. CDR3 protein: CASSSTGNQPQHF. The CDR3, as DNA: TGTGCCAGCAGTTCCACAGGGAATCAGCCCCAGCATTTT.

This chain links TRBV5-1 with TRBJ1-4; D is unclear. This CDR3 has 13 residues. Trimming cost V 4 bases and J 0 bases, with 4 bases left between them. The germline gives CDR1 SGHRS, CDR2 YFSETQ. The CDR3 DNA sequence: TGCGCCAGCAGCCTAACAACTAATGAAAAACTGTTTTTT. Encoded protein: CASSLTTNEKLFF.

This CDR3 reads CASSIIGGQGDQPQHF. CDR3 in DNA: TGTGCCAGTAGTATAATCGGGGGACAGGGTGATCAGCCCCAGCATTTT. This chain links TRBV19 with TRBJ1-5; 9 nucleotides agree with TRBD1. The CDR3 is 16 residues long. With V trimmed by 2 bases and J by 5 bases, 7 bases remained unmatched. The V gene's germline CDR1 is LNHDA and CDR2 SQIVND (reference sequence).

The V gene is TRBV7-9, the J gene TRBJ2-3, with a tentative D call TRBD2 (7 bases). The V gene lost 1 base and the J gene lost 8 bases, with 16 bases spanning the gap. Looked up from germline, CDR1 is SEHNR and CDR2 is FQNEAQ (reference sequence). This CDR3 comprises 15 residues. DNA for the CDR3: TGTGCCAGCAGCTTAGGGAATGCGGGGGCGAGTACGCAGTATTTT. It translates to CASSLGNAGASTQYF.

A few counts support this clone. The chain is built from TRBV6-4 and TRBJ2-1, with D unresolved. CDR3 size: 13 residues. The V gene's germline CDR1 is MRHNA and CDR2 SNTAGT. Trimming removed 2 bases from V and 1 base from J, with 3 bases in between. The CDR3 spells CASSDKSYNEQFF. The CDR3 bases are TGTGCCAGCAGTGACAAATCCTACAATGAGCAGTTCTTC.

This chain links TRBV5-8 with TRBJ1-5; no clear D. The CDR3 runs 15 residues. Germline-derived CDR1 and CDR2 are SGHTS and YDEGEE. Deletions cut 4 bases from V and 3 bases from J, with 14 bases between. The CDR3 spells CASSRTDGNNQPQHF. CDR3 nucleotide sequence: TGTGCCAGCAGCCGTACGGACGGGAACAATCAGCCCCAGCATTTT.

This clone has a single count. The chain links TRBV5-4 to TRBJ1-1; D might be TRBD1 (6 bases). From germline, CDR1 is SGHNT and CDR2 YYREEE (reference sequence). Trimming took off 5 bases at V and 9 bases at J, with 17 bases between the two ends. The CDR3 is 13 residues long. The CDR3 loop is CASRTTGTAKAFF. Here the CDR3 DNA reads TGTGCCAGCAGGACAACAGGGACGGCGAAAGCTTTCTTT.